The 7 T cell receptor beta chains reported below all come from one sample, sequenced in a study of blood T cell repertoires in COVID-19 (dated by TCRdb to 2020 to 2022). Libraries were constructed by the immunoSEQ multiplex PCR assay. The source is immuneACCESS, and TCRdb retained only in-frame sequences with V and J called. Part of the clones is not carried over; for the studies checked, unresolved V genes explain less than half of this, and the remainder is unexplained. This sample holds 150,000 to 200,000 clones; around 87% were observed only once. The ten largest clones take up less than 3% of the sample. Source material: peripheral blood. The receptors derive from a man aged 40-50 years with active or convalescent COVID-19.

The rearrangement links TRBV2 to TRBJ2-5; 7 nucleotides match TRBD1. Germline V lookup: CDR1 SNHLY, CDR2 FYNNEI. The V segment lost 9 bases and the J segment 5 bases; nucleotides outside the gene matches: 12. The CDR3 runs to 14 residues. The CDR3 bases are TGTGCCAGGAAATTGACAGGGCCCGGGGAGACCCAGTACTTC. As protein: CARKLTGPGETQYF.

The DNA of the CDR3 is TGTGCCAGTAGTGTGACTAGCGGGGGGGTCTATGAGACCCAGTACTTC. The encoded protein is CASSVTSGGVYETQYF. The chain recombines TRBV19 with TRBJ2-5; TRBD2 matches 14 bases. Germline CDR1 and CDR2: LNHDA and SQIVND (reference sequence). The CDR3 extends over 16 amino acids. Trimming removed 5 bases from V and 5 bases from J; junction bases left unmatched: 7.

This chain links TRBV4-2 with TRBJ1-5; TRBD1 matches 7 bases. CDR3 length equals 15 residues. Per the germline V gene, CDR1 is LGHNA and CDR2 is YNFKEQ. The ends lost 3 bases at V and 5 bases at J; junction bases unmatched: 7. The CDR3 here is CASSQDRSADQPQHF. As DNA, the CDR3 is TGTGCCAGCAGCCAGGACAGGTCAGCGGATCAGCCCCAGCATTTT.

Written as DNA, the CDR3 is TGTGCCAGCAGCCAAGATTTGGGACAGGGCTTCCTTGGCTACACCTTC. Translation gives CASSQDLGQGFLGYTF. The chain is built from TRBV14 and TRBJ1-2; 9 bases are a match to TRBD1. The ends lost 0 bases at V and 7 bases at J; junction bases unmatched: 9. CDR3 length: 16 residues. Germline-derived CDR1 and CDR2 are SGHDN and FVKESK.

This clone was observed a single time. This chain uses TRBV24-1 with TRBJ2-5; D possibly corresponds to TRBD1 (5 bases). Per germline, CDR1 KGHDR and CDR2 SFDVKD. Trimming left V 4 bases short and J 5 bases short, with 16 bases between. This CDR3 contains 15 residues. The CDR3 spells CATSDRTTLKETQYF. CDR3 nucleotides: TGTGCCACCAGTGACCGGACAACCCTCAAGGAGACCCAGTACTTC.

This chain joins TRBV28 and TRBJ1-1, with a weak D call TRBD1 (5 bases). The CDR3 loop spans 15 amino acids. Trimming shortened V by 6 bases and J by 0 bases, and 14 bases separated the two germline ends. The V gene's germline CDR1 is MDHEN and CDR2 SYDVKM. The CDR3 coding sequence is TGTGCCAGCAGGACGGGACTAATCATGAACACTGAAGCTTTCTTT. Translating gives CASRTGLIMNTEAFF.

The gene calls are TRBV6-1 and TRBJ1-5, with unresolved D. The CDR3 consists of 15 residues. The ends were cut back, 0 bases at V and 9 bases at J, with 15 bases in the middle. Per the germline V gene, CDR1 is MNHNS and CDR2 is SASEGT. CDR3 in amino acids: CASSEAEAGTRPQHF. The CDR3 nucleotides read TGTGCCAGCAGTGAAGCGGAGGCGGGCACGAGGCCCCAGCATTTT.